These 18 T cell receptor beta chains were sequenced from one sample in a study of T cell responses to AZD1222 COVID-19 vaccine. Libraries were prepared by immunoSEQ multiplex PCR; TCRdb keeps only in-frame clonotypes and omits some of them. The table lists 90,000 to 150,000 clones, roughly 91% of them singletons. This specimen consisted of peripheral blood, obtained on day 0 of AZD1222 vaccination. Receptor source: an adult in good health.

The chain combines TRBV19 with TRBJ1-2; possible D gene TRBD1, 5 bases. The ends were cut back, 4 bases at V and 7 bases at J, with 25 bases in the middle. There are 17 residues in the CDR3. CDR1 is LNHDA, CDR2 SQIVND, per germline (reference sequence). The CDR3 protein is CASSKPSLGDQLRGYTF. The CDR3 nucleotides read TGTGCCAGTAGTAAACCCTCCCTGGGGGACCAATTACGTGGCTACACCTTC.

The chain uses TRBV12-5 and TRBJ2-7; no firm D call. This CDR3 is 12 amino acids long. Germline lookup yields CDR1 LGHNT and CDR2 FRNRAP. V was trimmed by 0 bases and J by 6 bases, leaving 6 bases between them. Here the CDR3 DNA reads TGTGCTAGTGGTTTGGTGGAAAGCGAGCAGTACTTC. Translating it yields CASGLVESEQYF.

The chain recombines TRBV7-2 with TRBJ2-1; the D gene could be TRBD1 or TRBD2 (5 bases each). Per the germline V gene, CDR1 is SGHTA and CDR2 is FQGNSA. The CDR3 length is 15 residues. V was trimmed by 0 bases and J by 7 bases, leaving 13 bases between them. CDR3 loop: CASSLALGRTNEQFF. CDR3 DNA sequence: TGTGCCAGCAGCTTAGCCCTGGGACGCACGAATGAGCAGTTCTTC.

This clone was picked up a small number of times. This chain connects TRBV6-2 or TRBV6-3 to TRBJ1-1; no firm D call. CDR1 and CDR2 (germline): MNHEY, SVGEGT. The V end lost 6 bases, the J end lost 0 bases, and 35 bases lay between the germline ends. The CDR3 has 22 residues. The CDR3, as DNA: TGTGCCAGCAGCCGAAATTTAAATCGGGCCAGGCAAGGCGAGGTTCTGAACACTGAAGCTTTCTTT. Translating it yields CASSRNLNRARQGEVLNTEAFF.

The chain uses TRBV2 and TRBJ1-2; TRBD1 matches 8 bases. Germline V gene lookup returns CDR1 SNHLY and CDR2 FYNNEI. Germline trimming cut 4 bases from V and 5 bases from J; bases unmatched to any gene: 3. The CDR3 loop spans 13 amino acids. The CDR3 region is CASSAGGKYGYTF. CDR3 DNA: TGTGCCAGCAGTGCAGGGGGCAAATATGGCTACACCTTC.

The chain carries TRBV27 and TRBJ1-6, with 8 bases aligning to TRBD1. Germline CDR1 reads MNHEY; CDR2 reads SMNVEV (reference sequence). The CDR3 runs to 16 residues. V trimming: 5 bases; J trimming: 8 bases; junction bases outside the gene matches: 11. DNA for the CDR3: TGTGCCAGCAGTCTAACCAGGGGGCATGATCATTCACCCCTCCACTTT. Its protein is CASSLTRGHDHSPLHF.

V is TRBV13 and J is TRBJ1-6; 9 bases agree with TRBD1. The CDR3 sequence is 16 residues long. The trim removed 3 bases at V and 9 bases at J, leaving 9 bases unmatched. Germline V lookup: CDR1 PRHDT, CDR2 FYEKMQ (reference sequence). In DNA, the CDR3 is TGTGCCAGCAGCTTTAGAGAAAAGACAGGGGGTTCACCCCTCCACTTT. It yields the protein CASSFREKTGGSPLHF.

As regards this clone: This CDR3 is missing its conserved last phenylalanine or tryptophan, likely due to a read error. The limits of the CDR3 on the DNA are not certain, so only TCRdb's listed CDR3 is given. The chain uses TRBV20-1 and TRBJ1-2; the table's D gene call, TRBD1, was not cross checked with the DNA. Termini included, the CDR3 measures 9 amino acids. The germline V gene has CDR1 DFQATT and CDR2 SNEGSKA (reference sequence). CDR3 sequence reads: CSAKTAFGL.

V and J are TRBV21-1 and TRBJ2-7; TRBD2 is taken as the D call from the table, unchecked against the DNA. TRBV21-1 constitutes a pseudogene. The CDR3 contains 13 residues. The CDR3 reads CASSRVGTDEQYF. CDR3 nucleotide sequence: TGTGCCAGCAGCAGGGTCGGGACTGACGAGCAGTACTTC.

This chain uses TRBV6-2 or TRBV6-3 with TRBJ2-7, with 8 positions matching TRBD1. Trimming cost V 4 bases and J 10 bases; bases outside gene matches: 3. The CDR3 is 11 residues long. Germline V gene data show CDR1 as MNHEY and CDR2 as SVGEGT. The CDR3 coding sequence is TGTGCCAGCAGTTGGACAGGGAATCAGTACTTC. This codes for CASSWTGNQYF.

V usage is TRBV19 and J usage is TRBJ1-5, with 9 bases matching TRBD1. J gave up 6 bases and V 5 bases, and 14 bases lay outside the gene matches. The CDR3 is made up of 17 amino acids. The germline V gene has CDR1 LNHDA and CDR2 SQIVND (reference sequence). CDR3 DNA sequence: TGTGCCAGTAGTCCCACCCGGGGGACAGGGTGGGGTCAGCCCCAGCATTTT. Residues: CASSPTRGTGWGQPQHF.

This rearrangement joins TRBV7-9 to TRBJ2-2; D possibly corresponds to TRBD2 (5 bases). The V gene's germline CDR1 is SEHNR and CDR2 FQNEAQ (reference sequence). The CDR3 runs to 13 residues. V lost 1 base to trimming and J lost 5 bases, with 5 bases between them. DNA of the CDR3: TGTGCCAGCAGCTTAGGCGGGACCGGGGAGCTGTTTTTT. Its translation: CASSLGGTGELFF.

J is TRBJ1-2 and V is TRBV27; D ambiguous. This CDR3 spans 13 amino acids. Trimming cost V 2 bases and J 4 bases, with 8 bases left between them. The germline CDR1 and CDR2 sequences are MNHEY and SMNVEV (reference sequence). CDR3 sequence reads: CASSLGRFYGYTF. CDR3 nucleotides: TGTGCCAGCAGTTTAGGACGGTTCTATGGCTACACCTTC.

This CDR3 is CASSVGSGSSYEQYF. CDR3 bases: TGTGCCAGCAGCGTAGGTAGCGGGTCCTCCTACGAGCAGTACTTC. V and J are TRBV9 and TRBJ2-7, with 7 positions matching TRBD2. The CDR3 consists of 15 residues. Losses at the gene ends were 0 bases for V and 0 bases for J; bases not matched to a gene: 3. Per the germline V gene, CDR1 is SGDLS and CDR2 is YYNGEE.

This sequence joins TRBV19 and TRBJ1-5; no reliable D call. Trimming stripped 4 bases from V and 6 bases from J, with 7 bases between. Germline-derived CDR1 and CDR2 are LNHDA and SQIVND (reference sequence). This CDR3 is built from 12 residues. DNA for the CDR3: TGTGCCAGTAGTACGTCGGTTCAGCCCCAGCATTTT. It codes for CASSTSVQPQHF.

CDR3 in DNA: TGTGCCAGCAGCCTCACGGAGTCAGGGGCCAACTATGGCTACACCTTC. Its translation: CASSLTESGANYGYTF. This chain uses TRBV5-5 with TRBJ1-2, with D perhaps TRBD1 (6 bases). V lost 4 bases to trimming and J lost 2 bases, with 18 bases between them. Germline CDR1 reads SGHKS; CDR2 reads YYEKEE (reference sequence). This CDR3 comprises 16 residues.

This chain connects TRBV3-1 (or the pseudogene TRBV3-2) to TRBJ2-2; weak D call: TRBD2 (6 bases). This CDR3 region has 13 residues. Trimming took 6 bases from V and 8 from J, leaving 13 bases between them. CDR1 and CDR2 (germline): LGHDT, YNNKEL (reference sequence). The CDR3 DNA sequence: TGTGCCAGCAGAAAATCGGGGGAGGGGGAGCTGTTTTTT. Its protein is CASRKSGEGELFF.

The rearrangement links TRBV3-1 (or the pseudogene TRBV3-2) to TRBJ2-1; D remains unclear. This CDR3 has 14 amino acids. In germline, CDR1 is LGHDT, CDR2 YNNKEL (reference sequence). V shed 3 bases and J shed 4 bases, with 10 bases lying between them. The CDR3 region is CASSHDPRYNEQFF. In DNA form, the CDR3 reads TGTGCCAGCAGCCACGACCCGAGGTACAATGAGCAGTTCTTC.